This T cell receptor (beta chain) was identified during a study of tumor-infiltrating lymphocytes in primary liver carcinoma. Study observations and caveats: Tumor-adjacent and tumor-blood pairs shared less of their repertoires than tumor region pairs shared. The study found a significantly higher top-250-clone fraction in tumors than in blood (p = 0.039).

Details on this clonotype: Its antigen is undetermined.

The authors made TCR beta cDNA from around 500 ng total RNA with a constant-region primer. ARM-PCR, slightly modified, supplied the TCR beta libraries through three nested multiplex PCR rounds. A C-beta reverse primer and TRBV1-TRBV30 forward primers served in each of the first two PCR rounds, at about 9 cycles apiece. One entry per CDR3 protein, called by TCRdb with MiXCR from the multiplex PCR reads. This sample has about 200,000 distinct CDR3 sequences; around 60% occur once, and the top ten carry under 7.5%. Germline DNA was also extracted, and blood RNA was taken from unsorted whole blood. Blood samples of four milliliters were drawn preoperatively. There are 14 residues in the CDR3. V lost 6 bases to trimming and J lost 7 bases; unmatched junction nucleotides: 6.

The source of this sequence is a woman aged 55-70 years with primary liver carcinoma and hepatitis B virus infection. Sequenced input: peripheral blood. The rearrangement links TRBV12-3 or TRBV12-4 to TRBJ1-4, with 9 positions matching TRBD1. The CDR3 reads CASSEQGAREKLFF. The CDR3 DNA follows: TGTGCCAGCAGCGAACAGGGGGCCCGTGAAAAACTGTTTTTT.